This section outlines one TCR beta chain sequence together with its context. The record originates from a study of blood T cell repertoires in COVID-19. Study in general: T cells, B-cell-depleted T cells, or PBMCs provided the cDNA or gDNA that served as material.

Source study methods: Reference gene primer amplification yielded estimated nucleated cell counts. Repertoires were generated with immunoSEQ multiplex PCR, while TCRdb's copy carries only in-frame clones and drops some. The D gene and trimming were derived from the DNA, and the V and J assignments and clone size from that table. The profile covers about 150,000 clones, with around 84% appearing a single time and around 8.1% taken by the ten largest. Seattle's cohort entered during active infection and was followed longitudinally. V gave up 6 bases and J gave up 1 base; unmatched junction bases: 18. The V gene's germline CDR1 is LNHDA and CDR2 SQIVND (reference sequence). The CDR3 runs to 18 residues.

This sequence was found in a woman aged 60-75 years with COVID-19, enrolled during active disease. What was sequenced was peripheral blood. The rearrangement joins TRBV19 to TRBJ2-7; 7 bases align to TRBD1. CDR3 residues: CASSPRGSALGGSYEQYF. CDR3 nucleotides: TGTGCCAGTAGCCCCAGGGGGTCAGCCCTTGGGGGATCCTACGAGCAGTACTTC. The full variable domain, its missing parts supplied by reference TRBV19 and TRBJ2-7, is DGGITQSPKYLFRKEGQNVTLSCEQNLNHDAMYWYRQDPGQGLRLIYYSQIVNDFQKGDIAEGYSVSREKKESFPLTVTSAQKNPTAFYLCASSPRGSALGGSYEQYFGPGTRLTVT.